At least ten counts were recorded for the clone carrying this T cell receptor beta chain. TCRdb re-called the 5' RACE reads with MiXCR, one entry per CDR3 protein. This repertoire shows hundreds of thousands of distinct CDR3 sequences, around 4.9% found once; its top ten account for about 3.5%. This record belongs to a study of T cells after yellow fever vaccination. Study-wide context: Fractions of low cell number were prepared using SMART-Seq v4 Ultra Low Input.

Germline CDR1 and CDR2: MDHEN and SYDVKM. The CDR3 runs 16 residues. Trimming took off 3 bases at V and 1 base at J, with 15 bases between the two ends. This TCR was recovered from a man between 18 and 29 years old who received the YFV17D yellow fever vaccine. Here the sequenced sample was CD4+ T cells sorted from PBMCs, taken on the day of the yellow fever booster vaccination. The chain uses TRBV28 and TRBJ2-5; tentatively, D is TRBD1 or TRBD2 (5 bases each). CDR3 amino acids: CASSFGLGATQETQYF. CDR3 nucleotides: TGTGCCAGCAGTTTCGGACTTGGGGCCACCCAAGAGACCCAGTACTTC.